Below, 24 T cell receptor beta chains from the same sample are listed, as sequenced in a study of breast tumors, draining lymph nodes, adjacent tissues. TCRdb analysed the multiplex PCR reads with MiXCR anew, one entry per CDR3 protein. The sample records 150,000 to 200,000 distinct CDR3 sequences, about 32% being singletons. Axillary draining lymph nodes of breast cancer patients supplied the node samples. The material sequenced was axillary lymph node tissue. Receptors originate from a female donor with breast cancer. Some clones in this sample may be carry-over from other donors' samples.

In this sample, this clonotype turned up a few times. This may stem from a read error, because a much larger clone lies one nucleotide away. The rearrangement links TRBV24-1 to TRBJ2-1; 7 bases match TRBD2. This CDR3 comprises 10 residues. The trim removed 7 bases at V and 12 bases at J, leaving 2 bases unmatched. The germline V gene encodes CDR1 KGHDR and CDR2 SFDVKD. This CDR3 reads CATRGGGQFF. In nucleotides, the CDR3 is TGTGCCACCAGGGGGGGGGGGCAGTTCTTC.

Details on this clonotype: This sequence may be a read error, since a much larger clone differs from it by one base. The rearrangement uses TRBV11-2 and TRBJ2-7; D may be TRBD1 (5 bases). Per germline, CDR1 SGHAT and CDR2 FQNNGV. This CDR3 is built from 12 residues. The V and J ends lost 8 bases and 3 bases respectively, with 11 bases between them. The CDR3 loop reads CASGIRDYEQYF. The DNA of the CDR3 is TGTGCCAGCGGCATCAGGGACTACGAGCAGTACTTC. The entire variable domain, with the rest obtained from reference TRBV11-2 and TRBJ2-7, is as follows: EAGVAQSPRYKIIEKRQSVAFWCNPISGHATLYWYQQILGQGPKLLIQFQNNGVVDDSQLPKDRFSAERLKGVDSTLKIQPAKLEDSAVYLCASGIRDYEQYFGPGTRLTVT.

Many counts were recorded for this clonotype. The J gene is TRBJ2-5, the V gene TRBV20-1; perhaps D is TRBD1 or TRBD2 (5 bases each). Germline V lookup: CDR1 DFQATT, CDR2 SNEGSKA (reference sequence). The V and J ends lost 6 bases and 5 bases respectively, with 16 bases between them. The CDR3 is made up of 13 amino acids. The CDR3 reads CSAPGAGSETQYF. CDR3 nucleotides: TGCAGTGCCCCCGGGGCAGGGAGTGAGACCCAGTACTTC.

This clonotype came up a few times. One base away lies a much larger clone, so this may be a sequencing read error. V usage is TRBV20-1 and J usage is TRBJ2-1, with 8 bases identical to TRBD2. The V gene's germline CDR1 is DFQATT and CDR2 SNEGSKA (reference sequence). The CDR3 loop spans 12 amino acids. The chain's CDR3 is CSAGGRFNEPFF. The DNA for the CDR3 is TGCAGCGCGGGGGGCCGGTTCAATGAGCCGTTCTTC.

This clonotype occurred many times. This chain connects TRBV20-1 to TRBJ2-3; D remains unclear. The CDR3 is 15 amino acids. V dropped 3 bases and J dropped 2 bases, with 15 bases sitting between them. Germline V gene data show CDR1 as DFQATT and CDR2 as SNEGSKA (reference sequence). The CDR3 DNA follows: TGCAGTGCTAGCCGTCTCACATCCTTCACAGATACGCAGTATTTT. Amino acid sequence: CSASRLTSFTDTQYF.

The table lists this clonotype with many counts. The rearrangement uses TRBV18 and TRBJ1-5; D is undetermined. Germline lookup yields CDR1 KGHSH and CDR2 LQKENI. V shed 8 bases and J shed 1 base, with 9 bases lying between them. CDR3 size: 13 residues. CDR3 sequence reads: CASSLDSNQPQHF. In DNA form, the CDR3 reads TGTGCCAGCAGTTTGGACAGCAATCAGCCCCAGCATTTT.

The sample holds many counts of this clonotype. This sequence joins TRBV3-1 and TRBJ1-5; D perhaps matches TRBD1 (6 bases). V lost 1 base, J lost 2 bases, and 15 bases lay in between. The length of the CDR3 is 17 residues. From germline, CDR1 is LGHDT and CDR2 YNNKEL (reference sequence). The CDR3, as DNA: TGTGCCAGCAGCCAAGCCCCGGGGGCAGACGGCAATCAGCCCCAGCATTTT. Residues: CASSQAPGADGNQPQHF.

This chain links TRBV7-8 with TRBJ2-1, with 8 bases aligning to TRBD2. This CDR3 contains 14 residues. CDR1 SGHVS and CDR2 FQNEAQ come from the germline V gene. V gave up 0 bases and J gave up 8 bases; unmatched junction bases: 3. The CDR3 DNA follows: TGTGCCAGCAGCTTAGCCGGGAGGGTCTATGAGCAGTTCTTC. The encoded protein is CASSLAGRVYEQFF.

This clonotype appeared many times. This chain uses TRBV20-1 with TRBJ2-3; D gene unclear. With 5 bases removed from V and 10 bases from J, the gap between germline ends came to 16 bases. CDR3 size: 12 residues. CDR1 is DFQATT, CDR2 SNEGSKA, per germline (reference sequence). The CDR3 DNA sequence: TGCAGTGCTCCCTCTTTATCCACAGCGCAGTATTTT. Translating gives CSAPSLSTAQYF.

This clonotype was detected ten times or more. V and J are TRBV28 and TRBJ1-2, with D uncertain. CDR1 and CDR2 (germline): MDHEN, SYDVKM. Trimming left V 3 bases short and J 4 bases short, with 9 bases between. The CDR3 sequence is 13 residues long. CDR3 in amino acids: CASSLITSYGYTF. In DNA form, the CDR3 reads TGTGCCAGCAGTTTGATAACTTCCTATGGCTACACCTTC.

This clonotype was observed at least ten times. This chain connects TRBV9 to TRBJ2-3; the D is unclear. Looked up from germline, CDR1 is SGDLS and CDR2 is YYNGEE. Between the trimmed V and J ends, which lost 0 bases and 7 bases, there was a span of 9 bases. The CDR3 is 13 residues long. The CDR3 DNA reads TGTGCCAGCAGCGTAGCAACGGACCATACGCAGTATTTT. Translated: CASSVATDHTQYF.

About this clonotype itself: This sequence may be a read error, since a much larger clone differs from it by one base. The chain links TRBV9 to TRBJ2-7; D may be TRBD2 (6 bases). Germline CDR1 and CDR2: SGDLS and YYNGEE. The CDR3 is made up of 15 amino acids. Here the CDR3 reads CASSSGWGLSYEPYF. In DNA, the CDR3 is TGTGCCAGCAGCTCCGGGTGGGGACTTTCCTACGAGCCGTACTTC.

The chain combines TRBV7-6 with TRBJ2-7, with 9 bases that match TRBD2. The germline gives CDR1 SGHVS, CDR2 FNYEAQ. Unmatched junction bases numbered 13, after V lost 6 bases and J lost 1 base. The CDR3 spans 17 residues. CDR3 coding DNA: TGTGCCAGCAGTGAAGGGGGTGGGCTAGCGGGGTCCTACGAGCAGTACTTC. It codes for CASSEGGGLAGSYEQYF.

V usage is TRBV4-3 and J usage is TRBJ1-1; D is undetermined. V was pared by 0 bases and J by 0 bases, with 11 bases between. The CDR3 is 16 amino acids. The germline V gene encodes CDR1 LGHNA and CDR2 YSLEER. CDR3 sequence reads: CASSQERVGMNTEAFF. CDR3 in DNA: TGCGCCAGCAGCCAAGAACGGGTGGGCATGAACACTGAAGCTTTCTTT.

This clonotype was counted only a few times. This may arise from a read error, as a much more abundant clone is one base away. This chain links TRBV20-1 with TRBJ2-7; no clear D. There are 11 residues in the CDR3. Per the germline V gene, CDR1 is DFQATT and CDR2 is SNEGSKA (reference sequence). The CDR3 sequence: CSASGSYEQSF. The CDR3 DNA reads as TGCAGTGCTAGTGGTTCCTACGAGCAGTCCTTC.

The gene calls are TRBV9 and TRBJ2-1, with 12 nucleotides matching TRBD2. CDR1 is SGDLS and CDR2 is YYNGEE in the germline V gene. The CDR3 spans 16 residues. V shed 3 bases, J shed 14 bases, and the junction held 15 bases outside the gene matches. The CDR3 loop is CASSDGTSGYPPPEFF. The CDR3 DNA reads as TGTGCCAGCAGCGACGGGACTAGCGGGTACCCACCCCCGGAGTTCTTC.

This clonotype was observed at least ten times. CDR3 bases: TGTGCCAGCACCCGGGACAGGGCCTCCTACAATGAGCAGTTCTTC. Encoded protein: CASTRDRASYNEQFF. The V call is TRBV12-3 or TRBV12-4, the J call TRBJ2-1, with 9 bases matching TRBD1. Trimming removed 7 bases from V and 0 bases from J; junction bases left unmatched: 4. This CDR3 region has 15 residues.

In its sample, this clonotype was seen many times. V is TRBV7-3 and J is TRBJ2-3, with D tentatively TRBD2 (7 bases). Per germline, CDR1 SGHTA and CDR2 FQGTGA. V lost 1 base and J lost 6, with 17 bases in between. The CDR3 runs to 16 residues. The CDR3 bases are TGTGCCAGCAGCTTAAGGGGGGGCGAACGCGTGGATACGCAGTATTTT. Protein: CASSLRGGERVDTQYF.

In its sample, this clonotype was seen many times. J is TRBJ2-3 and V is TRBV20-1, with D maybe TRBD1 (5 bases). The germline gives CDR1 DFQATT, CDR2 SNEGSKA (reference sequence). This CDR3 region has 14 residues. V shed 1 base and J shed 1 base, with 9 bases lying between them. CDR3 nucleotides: TGCAGTGCTAGAGTTGTCAGGGGCACAGATACGCAGTATTTT. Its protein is CSARVVRGTDTQYF.

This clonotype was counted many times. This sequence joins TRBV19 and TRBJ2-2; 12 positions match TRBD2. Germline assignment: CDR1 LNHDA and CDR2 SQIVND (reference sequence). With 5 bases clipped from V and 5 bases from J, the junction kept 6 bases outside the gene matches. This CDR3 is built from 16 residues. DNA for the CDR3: TGTGCCAGTAGTGGGCTAGCGGGGGGGCCGACCGGGGAGCTGTTTTTT. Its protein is CASSGLAGGPTGELFF.

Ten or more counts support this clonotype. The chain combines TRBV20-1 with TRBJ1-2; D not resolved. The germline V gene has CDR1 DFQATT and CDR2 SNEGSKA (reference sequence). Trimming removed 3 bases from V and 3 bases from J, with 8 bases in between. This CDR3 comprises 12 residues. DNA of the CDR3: TGCAGTGCTAGTCCGGCGGACTATGGCTACACCTTC. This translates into CSASPADYGYTF.

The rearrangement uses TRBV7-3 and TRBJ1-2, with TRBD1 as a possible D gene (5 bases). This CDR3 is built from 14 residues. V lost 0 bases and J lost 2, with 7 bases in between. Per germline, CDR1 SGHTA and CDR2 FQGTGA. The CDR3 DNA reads TGTGCCAGCAGCTTAACGCGGGGGAACTATGGCTACACCTTC. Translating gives CASSLTRGNYGYTF.

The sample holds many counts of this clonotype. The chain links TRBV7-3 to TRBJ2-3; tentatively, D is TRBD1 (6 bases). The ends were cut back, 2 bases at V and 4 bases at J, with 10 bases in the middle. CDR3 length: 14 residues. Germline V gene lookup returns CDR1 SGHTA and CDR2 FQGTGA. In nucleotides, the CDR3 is TGTGCCAGCAGCTTACAGGGGACGGCAGATACGCAGTATTTT. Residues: CASSLQGTADTQYF.

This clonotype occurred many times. The CDR3 nucleotides are TGCGCCAGCAGCCTGACTCAAGAGACCCAGTACTTC. Translation: CASSLTQETQYF. The V and J genes are TRBV5-1 and TRBJ2-5; D is undetermined. Between the trimmed V and J ends, which lost 4 bases and 2 bases, there was a span of 6 bases. The CDR3 is 12 amino acids. Germline V gives CDR1 SGHRS, CDR2 YFSETQ. Full variable domain (remainder filled in from reference TRBV5-1 and TRBJ2-5): KAGVTQTPRYLIKTRGQQVTLSCSPISGHRSVSWYQQTPGQGLQFLFEYFSETQRNKGNFPGRFSGRQFSNSRSEMNVSTLELGDSALYLCASSLTQETQYFGPGTRLLVL.